This TCR beta chain was observed in a study of shared clonotypes between healthy human individuals. Libraries were prepared by immunoSEQ multiplex PCR; TCRdb keeps only in-frame clonotypes and omits some of them. The table lists 2 million to 2.5 million clones, 85% to 95% of them singletons. From germline, CDR1 is LGHNA and CDR2 YSLEER. The J segment lost 7 bases and the V segment lost 6 bases, leaving 18 bases of the junction unmatched. The CDR3 covers 18 residues. The chain has TRBV4-3 and TRBJ2-1; 10 bases align to TRBD1. The sample taken for sequencing was naive CD4+ T cells from PBMCs. The subset here: CD45RA+ positively selected. This clonotype originated in a man aged 18 to 30 in good health. Some clones in this sample may be carry-over from other donors' samples. The CDR3 DNA follows: TGCGCCAGCAGTCTTTCGATTTTATTCCGGGACAGGGGAAATGAGCAGTTCTTC. Amino acid sequence: CASSLSILFRDRGNEQFF.